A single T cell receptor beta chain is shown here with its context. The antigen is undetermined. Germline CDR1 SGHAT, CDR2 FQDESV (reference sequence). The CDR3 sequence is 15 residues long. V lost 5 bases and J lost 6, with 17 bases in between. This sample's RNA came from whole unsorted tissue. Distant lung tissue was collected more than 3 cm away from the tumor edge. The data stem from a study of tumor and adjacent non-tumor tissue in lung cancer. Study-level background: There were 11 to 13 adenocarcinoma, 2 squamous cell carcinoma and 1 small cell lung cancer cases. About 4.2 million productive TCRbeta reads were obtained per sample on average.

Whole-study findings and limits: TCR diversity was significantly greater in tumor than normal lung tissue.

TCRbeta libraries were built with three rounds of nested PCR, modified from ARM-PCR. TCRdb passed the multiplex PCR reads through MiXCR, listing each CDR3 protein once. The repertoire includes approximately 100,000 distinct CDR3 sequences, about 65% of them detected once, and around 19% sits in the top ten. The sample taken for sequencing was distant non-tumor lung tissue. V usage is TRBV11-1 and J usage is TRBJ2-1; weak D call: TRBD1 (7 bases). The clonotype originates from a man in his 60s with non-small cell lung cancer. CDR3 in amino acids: CASSQEGQTCNEQFF. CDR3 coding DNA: TGTGCCAGCAGCCAGGAGGGACAGACCTGCAATGAGCAGTTCTTC.